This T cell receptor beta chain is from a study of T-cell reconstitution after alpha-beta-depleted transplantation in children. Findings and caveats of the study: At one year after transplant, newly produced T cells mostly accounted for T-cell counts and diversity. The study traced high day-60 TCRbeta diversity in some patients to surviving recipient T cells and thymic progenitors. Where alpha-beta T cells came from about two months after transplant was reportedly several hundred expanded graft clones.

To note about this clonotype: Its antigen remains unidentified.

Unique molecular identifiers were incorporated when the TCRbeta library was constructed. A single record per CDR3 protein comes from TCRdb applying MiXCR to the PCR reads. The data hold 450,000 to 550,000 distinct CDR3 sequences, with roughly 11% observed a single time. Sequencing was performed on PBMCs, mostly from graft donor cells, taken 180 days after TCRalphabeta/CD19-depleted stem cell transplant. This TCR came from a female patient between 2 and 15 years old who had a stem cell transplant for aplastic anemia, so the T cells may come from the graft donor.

CDR3 amino acids: CASSLESGSNEQFF. The CDR3 coding sequence is TGCGCCAGCAGCTTGGAGTCTGGGAGCAATGAGCAGTTCTTC. The chain links TRBV5-1 to TRBJ2-1, with D tentatively TRBD2 (5 bases). Trimming removed 0 bases from V and 6 bases from J, with 10 bases in between. Germline CDR1 reads SGHRS; CDR2 reads YFSETQ. The length of the CDR3 is 14 residues.